This T cell receptor beta chain was captured in a study of cytomegalovirus exposure and HLA in healthy donors. Study-level findings and limits: A later analysis, which compared TCR beta chains of equal frequency, found the HLA-associated ones more clonally expanded. Later, TCR association rates were found to vary by HLA locus, highest for DRB1 and lowest for HLA-C.

This clone was seen more than once but under ten times. Its antigen is not known. V lost 3 bases and J lost 5; bases outside the gene matches: 4. This CDR3 contains 15 residues. Germline V CDR1 and CDR2: MDHEN, SYDVKM. PCR primers comprised 60 Vbeta and 13 Jbeta primers. The data were produced by immunoSEQ multiplex PCR, yet TCRdb's version contains in-frame clones alone and is incomplete. The sample holds 240,000 or so clones; 82% are singletons and the top ten take 5.4%. Sequencing was performed on PBMCs. The chain recombines TRBV28 with TRBJ2-3, with 11 bases identical to TRBD2. This receptor was obtained from a woman aged 40 to 50 in good health and CMV-seropositive. Written as DNA, the CDR3 is TGTGCCAGCAGTTTGATAGCGGGAGGGGTAGATACGCAGTATTTT. Its translation is CASSLIAGGVDTQYF.